The 7 T cell receptor beta chains below come from one sample, sequenced in a study of immune heterogeneity within non-small cell lung tumors. Genomic DNA extracted from bulk tumor tissue served as template. A total of 600 ng was used per sample. Far-apart biopsies, several per primary tumor, were taken during surgery. The cohort was untreated, with newly diagnosed non-small cell lung cancer undergoing curative surgery. Using 32 V and 13 J primers, multiplex PCR amplified TCR beta CDR3. A single record per CDR3 protein comes from TCRdb applying MiXCR to the multiplex PCR reads. The sample records about 10,000 distinct CDR3 sequences, more than 20% being singletons. Sequenced: lung tumor tissue. Receptors originate from a woman between 45 and 65 years old with non-small cell lung cancer.

A few counts support this clonotype. The J gene is TRBJ1-1, the V gene TRBV5-1; no firm D call. Germline V gene lookup returns CDR1 SGHRS and CDR2 YFSETQ. Trimming removed 4 bases from V and 4 bases from J, with 17 bases in between. The CDR3 spans 15 residues. CDR3 nucleotides: TGCGCCAGCAGCCCCGTAACTGGACGGGGCACTGAAGCTTTCTTT. As protein: CASSPVTGRGTEAFF.

Many counts were recorded for this clonotype. The chain is built from TRBV11-3 and TRBJ2-1; 9 bases agree with TRBD2. The CDR3 has 18 residues. The V gene's germline CDR1 is SGHNT and CDR2 YENEEA. Germline trimming cut 1 base from V and 0 bases from J; bases unmatched to any gene: 7. CDR3 DNA: TGTGCCAGCAGCTTAGGGGCGACTAGCGGTAGCTCCTACAATGAGCAGTTCTTC. Translation gives CASSLGATSGSSYNEQFF.

CDR3 sequence reads: CAITGTSGPSYNEQFF. CDR3 sequence (DNA): TGTGCCATCACCGGGACTAGCGGGCCCAGCTACAATGAGCAGTTCTTC. The J gene is TRBJ2-1, the V gene TRBV10-3, with TRBD2 matching over 12 bases. V was pared by 7 bases and J by 3 bases, with 7 bases of the junction left unmatched. The CDR3 is 16 residues long. CDR1 and CDR2 (germline): ENHRY, SYGVKD.

Remarks on this clonotype: One junction end does not reproduce the germline sequence, and a read error may be involved. The chain recombines TRBV27 with TRBJ2-2; tentatively, D is TRBD2 (5 bases). Germline assignment: CDR1 MNHEY and CDR2 SMNVEV (reference sequence). This CDR3 contains 14 residues. CDR3 region: CSSSLLGNTGELFF. Written as DNA, the CDR3 is TGTTCCAGCAGTTTACTAGGGAACACCGGGGAGCTGTTTTTT.

This clonotype is labeled as medium-sized. The chain is built from TRBV20-1 and TRBJ2-7; weak D call: TRBD2 (5 bases). The CDR3 runs 11 residues. Looked up from germline, CDR1 is DFQATT and CDR2 is SNEGSKA (reference sequence). Trimming took 3 bases from V and 3 from J, leaving 6 bases between them. The CDR3 protein is CSASGGYEQYF. CDR3 DNA sequence: TGCAGTGCTAGCGGAGGCTACGAGCAGTACTTC.

This clonotype was recorded many times. The rearrangement links TRBV10-1 to TRBJ2-3; the D is unclear. V was cut by 4 bases and J by 2 bases, with 10 bases left in between. CDR3 size: 14 residues. Germline loops: CDR1 WNHNN, CDR2 SYGVQD (reference sequence). The CDR3 is CASSARENTDTQYF. In DNA, the CDR3 is TGCGCCAGCAGTGCGAGAGAAAACACAGATACGCAGTATTTT.

This clonotype was seen at least ten times. This CDR3 is CSAPQDRNYGYTF. The CDR3 region has the DNA TGCAGTGCTCCCCAGGACAGGAACTATGGCTACACCTTC. The J gene is TRBJ1-2, the V gene TRBV20-1; 7 bases fit TRBD1. The CDR3 has 13 amino acids. From germline, CDR1 is DFQATT and CDR2 SNEGSKA (reference sequence). J was trimmed by 2 bases and V by 5 bases; bases with no gene match: 5.